The next 2 T cell receptor beta chains were all read from a single sample in a study of T cell changes during pregnancy in multiple sclerosis. The repertoire was sequenced with immunoSEQ multiplex PCR; TCRdb's copy has only in-frame clones and lacks some. The sample carries under 40,000 clones, about 90% recorded once. This material consisted of CD4+ T cells from peripheral blood mononuclear cells, taken before pregnancy. The source is a female donor with multiple sclerosis, enrolled in a pregnancy study.

This rearrangement joins TRBV5-1 to TRBJ2-1; maybe TRBD2 (5 bases). CDR3 length: 18 residues. CDR1 and CDR2 (germline): SGHRS, YFSETQ. V lost 1 base to trimming and J lost 0 bases, with 17 bases between them. The CDR3 region is CASSLTDSARSSYNEQFF. The CDR3 nucleotides are TGCGCCAGCAGCTTGACGGATAGCGCTAGGAGCTCCTACAATGAGCAGTTCTTC. The full variable domain, rest sourced from reference TRBV5-1 and TRBJ2-1, is KAGVTQTPRYLIKTRGQQVTLSCSPISGHRSVSWYQQTPGQGLQFLFEYFSETQRNKGNFPGRFSGRQFSNSRSEMNVSTLELGDSALYLCASSLTDSARSSYNEQFFGPGTRLTVL.

The chain has TRBV30 and TRBJ1-4, with 11 positions matching TRBD1. This CDR3 contains 19 residues. V lost 0 bases to trimming and J lost 4 bases; unmatched junction nucleotides: 13. Germline V lookup: CDR1 GTSNPN, CDR2 SVGIG (reference sequence). CDR3 DNA sequence: TGTGCCTGGAGTGTACTCGGATCGGGACAGGGGGTGAATAATGAAAAACTGTTTTTT. Protein sequence: CAWSVLGSGQGVNNEKLFF. Combining the CDR3 with reference TRBV30 and TRBJ1-4 gives the whole variable domain SQTIHQWPATLVQPVGSPLSLECTVEGTSNPNLYWYRQAAGRGLQLLFYSVGIGQISSEVPQNLSASRPQDRQFILSSKKLLLSDSGFYLCAWSVLGSGQGVNNEKLFFGSGTQLSVL.